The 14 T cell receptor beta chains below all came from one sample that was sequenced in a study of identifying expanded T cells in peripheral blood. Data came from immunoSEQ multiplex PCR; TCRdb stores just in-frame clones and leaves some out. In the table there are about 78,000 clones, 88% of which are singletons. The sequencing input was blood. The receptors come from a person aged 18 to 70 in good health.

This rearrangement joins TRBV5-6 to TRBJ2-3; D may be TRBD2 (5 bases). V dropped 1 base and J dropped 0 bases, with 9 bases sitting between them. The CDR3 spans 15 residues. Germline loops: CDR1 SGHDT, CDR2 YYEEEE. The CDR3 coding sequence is TGTGCCAGCAGCTTGTTCGGGGAGAGCACAGATACGCAGTATTTT. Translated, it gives CASSLFGESTDTQYF. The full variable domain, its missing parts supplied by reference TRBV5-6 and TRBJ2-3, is DAGVTQSPTHLIKTRGQQVTLRCSPKSGHDTVSWYQQALGQGPQFIFQYYEEEERQRGNFPDRFSGHQFPNYSSELNVNALLLGDSALYLCASSLFGESTDTQYFGPGTRLTVL.

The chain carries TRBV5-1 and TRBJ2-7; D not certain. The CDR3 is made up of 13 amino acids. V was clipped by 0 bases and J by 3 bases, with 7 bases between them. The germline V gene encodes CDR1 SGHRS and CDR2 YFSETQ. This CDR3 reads CASSLGAGYEQYF. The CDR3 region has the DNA TGCGCCAGCAGCTTGGGGGCAGGCTACGAGCAGTACTTC.

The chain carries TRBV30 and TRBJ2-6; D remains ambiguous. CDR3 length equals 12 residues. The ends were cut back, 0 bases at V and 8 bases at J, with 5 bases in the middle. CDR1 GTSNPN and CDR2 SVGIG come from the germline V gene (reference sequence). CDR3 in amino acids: CAWSVQTNVLTF. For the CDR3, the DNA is TGTGCCTGGAGTGTCCAAACCAACGTCCTGACTTTC.

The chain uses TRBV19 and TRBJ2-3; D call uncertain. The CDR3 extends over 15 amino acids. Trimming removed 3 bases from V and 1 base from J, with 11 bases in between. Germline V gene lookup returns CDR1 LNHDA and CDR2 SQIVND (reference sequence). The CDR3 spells CASSISGQGTDTQYF. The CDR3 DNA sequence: TGTGCCAGTAGTATTTCCGGCCAGGGCACAGATACGCAGTATTTT.

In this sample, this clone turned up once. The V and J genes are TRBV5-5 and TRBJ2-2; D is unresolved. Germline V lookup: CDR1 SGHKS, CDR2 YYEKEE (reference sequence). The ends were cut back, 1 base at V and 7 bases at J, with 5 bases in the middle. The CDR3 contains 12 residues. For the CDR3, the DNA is TGTGCCAGCAGCTTGTCTAGCGGGGAGCTGTTTTTT. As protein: CASSLSSGELFF. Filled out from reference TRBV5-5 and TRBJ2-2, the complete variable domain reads DAGVTQSPTHLIKTRGQQVTLRCSPISGHKSVSWYQQVLGQGPQFIFQYYEKEERGRGNFPDRFSARQFPNYSSELNVNALLLGDSALYLCASSLSSGELFFGEGSRLTVL.

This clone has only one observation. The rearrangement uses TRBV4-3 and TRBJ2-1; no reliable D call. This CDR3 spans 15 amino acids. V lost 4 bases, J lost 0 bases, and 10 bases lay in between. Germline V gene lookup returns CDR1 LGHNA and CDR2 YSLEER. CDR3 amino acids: CASSRGRSSYNEQFF. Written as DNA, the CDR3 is TGCGCCAGCAGCCGAGGTCGGAGCTCCTACAATGAGCAGTTCTTC.

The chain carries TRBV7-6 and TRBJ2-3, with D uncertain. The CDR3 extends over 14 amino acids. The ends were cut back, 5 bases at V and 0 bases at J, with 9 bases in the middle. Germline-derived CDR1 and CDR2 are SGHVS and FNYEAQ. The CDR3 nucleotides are TGTGCCAGCAGCATCCTACCTAGCACAGATACGCAGTATTTT. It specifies CASSILPSTDTQYF.

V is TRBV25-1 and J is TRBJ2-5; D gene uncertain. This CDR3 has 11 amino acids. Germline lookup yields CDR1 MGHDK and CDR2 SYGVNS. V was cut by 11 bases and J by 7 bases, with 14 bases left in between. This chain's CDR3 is CASRVAGTQYF. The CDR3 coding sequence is TGTGCCTCACGGGTGGCAGGGACCCAGTACTTC.

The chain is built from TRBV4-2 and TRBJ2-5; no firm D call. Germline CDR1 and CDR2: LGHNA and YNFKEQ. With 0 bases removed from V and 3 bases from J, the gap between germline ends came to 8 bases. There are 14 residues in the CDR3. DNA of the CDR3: TGTGCCAGCAGCCAAGAAGGCAGAGAAGAGACCCAGTACTTC. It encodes CASSQEGREETQYF.

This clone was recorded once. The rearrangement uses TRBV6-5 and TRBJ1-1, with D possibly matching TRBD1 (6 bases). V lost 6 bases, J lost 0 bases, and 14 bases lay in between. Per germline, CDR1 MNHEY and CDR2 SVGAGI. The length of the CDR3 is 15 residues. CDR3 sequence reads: CASSSQGLMNTEAFF. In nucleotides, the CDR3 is TGTGCCAGCAGCTCACAGGGACTAATGAACACTGAAGCTTTCTTT.

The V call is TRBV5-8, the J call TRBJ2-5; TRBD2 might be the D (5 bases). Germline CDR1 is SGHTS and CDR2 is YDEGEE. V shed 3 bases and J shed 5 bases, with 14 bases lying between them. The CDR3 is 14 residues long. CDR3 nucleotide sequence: TGTGCCAGCAGCTCTGGGCGGGTGCGGGAGACCCAGTACTTC. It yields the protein CASSSGRVRETQYF.

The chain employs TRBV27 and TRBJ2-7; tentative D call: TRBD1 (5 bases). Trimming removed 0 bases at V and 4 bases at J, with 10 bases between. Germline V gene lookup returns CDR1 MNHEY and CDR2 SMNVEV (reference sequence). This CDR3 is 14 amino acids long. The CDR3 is CASSLSLRVYEQYF. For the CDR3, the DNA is TGTGCCAGCAGTTTATCCCTCAGGGTATACGAGCAGTACTTC.

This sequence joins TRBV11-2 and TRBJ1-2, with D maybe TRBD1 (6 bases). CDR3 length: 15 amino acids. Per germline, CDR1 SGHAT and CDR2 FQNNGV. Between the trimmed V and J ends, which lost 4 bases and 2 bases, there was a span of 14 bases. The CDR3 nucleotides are TGTGCCAGCAGCTCGGGGCCCGGGACAAACTATGGCTACACCTTC. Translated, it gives CASSSGPGTNYGYTF.

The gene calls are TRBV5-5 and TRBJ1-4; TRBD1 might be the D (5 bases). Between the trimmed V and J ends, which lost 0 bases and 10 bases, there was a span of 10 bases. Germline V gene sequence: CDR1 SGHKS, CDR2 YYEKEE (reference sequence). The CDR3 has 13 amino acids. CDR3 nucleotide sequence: TGTGCCAGCAGCTTGGCTAGGGGAGTAAAACTGTTTTTT. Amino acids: CASSLARGVKLFF.